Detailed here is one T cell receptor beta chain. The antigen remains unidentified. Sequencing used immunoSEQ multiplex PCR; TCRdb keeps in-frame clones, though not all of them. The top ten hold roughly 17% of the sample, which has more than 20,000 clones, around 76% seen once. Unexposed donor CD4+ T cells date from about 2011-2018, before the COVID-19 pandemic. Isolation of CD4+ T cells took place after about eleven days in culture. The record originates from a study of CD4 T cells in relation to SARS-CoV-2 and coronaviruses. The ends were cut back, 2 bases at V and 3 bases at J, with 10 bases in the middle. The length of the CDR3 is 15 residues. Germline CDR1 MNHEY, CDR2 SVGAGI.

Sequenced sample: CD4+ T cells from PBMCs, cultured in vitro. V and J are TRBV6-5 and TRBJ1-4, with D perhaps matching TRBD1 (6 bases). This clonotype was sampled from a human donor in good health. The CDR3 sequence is CASSYGTHPNEKLFF. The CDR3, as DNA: TGTGCCAGCAGTTACGGGACACATCCTAATGAAAAACTGTTTTTT.